The T cell receptor (beta chain) described here comes from a study of blood T cell repertoires in COVID-19. Study at large: Material from acute and convalescent COVID-19 was sourced from the United States, Italy and Spain. PBMCs, B-cell-depleted T cells, or T cells provided the cDNA or gDNA that made up the material.

Authors' analysis steps: How many nucleated cells were present was estimated from reference gene primer amplification. Measured with immunoSEQ multiplex PCR; TCRdb has only the in-frame clones, and not every one. V, J and clone size are taken as reported in that table, and D and trimming were inferred from the DNA itself. Of about 110,000 clones listed, less than 85% are singletons. The germline CDR1 and CDR2 sequences are SGHVS and FNYEAQ. V gave up 5 bases and J gave up 8 bases, with 18 bases separating them. This CDR3 region has 15 residues. Sample: peripheral blood. V and J are TRBV7-6 and TRBJ2-2; the D gene is possibly TRBD2 (6 bases). The TCR comes from a woman aged 40-49 years with acute or convalescent COVID-19. CDR3: CASSLGAAGLGELFF. The CDR3 DNA is TGTGCCAGCAGCCTCGGGGCAGCGGGTTTGGGGGAGCTGTTTTTT.